Included here is one T cell receptor beta chain sequence, with context. This sample is drawn from a study of blood T cell repertoires in COVID-19. Per the original methods: Reference gene primer amplification gave nucleated cell count estimates. Measured with immunoSEQ multiplex PCR; TCRdb has only the in-frame clones, and not every one. Clone size and the V and J calls come from that table; the DNA yielded D and trimming. The table has about 170,000 clones, 82% seen once. CDR3 length: 14 residues. The V end lost 8 bases, the J end lost 0 bases, and 13 bases lay between the germline ends. Germline V gives CDR1 SNHLY, CDR2 FYNNEI.

The chain joins TRBV2 to TRBJ1-1, with D possibly TRBD1 on 5 matching bases. This sequence originates from a woman older than 75 with active or convalescent COVID-19. Sample: peripheral blood. CDR3 loop: CASRSQGLNTEAFF. The CDR3 nucleotides read TGTGCCAGCCGATCGCAGGGCTTGAACACTGAAGCTTTCTTT.